The 21 T cell receptor beta chains below were found in one sample sequenced in a study of blood T cell repertoires in COVID-19. Assay: immunoSEQ multiplex PCR; the TCRdb copy retains only in-frame clones and omits some. The table has 150,000 to 200,000 clones, about 86% seen once. Source material: peripheral blood. The receptors were gathered from a human donor with acute or convalescent COVID-19. The donor label of this sample is uncertain.

V and J are TRBV5-5 and TRBJ1-3, with D perhaps matching TRBD1 (5 bases). In germline, CDR1 is SGHKS, CDR2 YYEKEE (reference sequence). The CDR3 is 18 amino acids. V was clipped by 5 bases and J by 0 bases, with 21 bases between them. The DNA of the CDR3 is TGTGCCAGCAGTCGATTGGGGGGGTTAGCCTTCTCTGGAAACACCATATATTTT. It specifies CASSRLGGLAFSGNTIYF.

The rearrangement links TRBV7-2 to TRBJ2-7; 8 bases align to TRBD1. In germline, CDR1 is SGHTA, CDR2 FQGNSA. Trimming cost V 5 bases and J 7 bases; bases outside gene matches: 10. CDR3 length: 14 residues. CDR3 DNA sequence: TGTGCCAGCAGCCCAGGGGGCGGTACTCGGGAGCAGTACTTC. It specifies CASSPGGGTREQYF.

The sample holds many counts of this clone. The V call is TRBV2, the J call TRBJ1-1; D is uncertain. This CDR3 spans 13 amino acids. V was shortened by 1 base and J by 5 bases, with 8 bases between the two germline ends. Looked up from germline, CDR1 is SNHLY and CDR2 is FYNNEI. The CDR3 coding sequence is TGTGCCAGCAGTGAAGAACAACATACTGAAGCTTTCTTT. It encodes CASSEEQHTEAFF.

This chain uses TRBV7-9 with TRBJ2-1; D might be TRBD1 (6 bases). The germline V and J ends were trimmed by 2 bases and 8 bases, with 13 bases remaining between them. CDR1 is SEHNR and CDR2 is FQNEAQ in the germline V gene (reference sequence). The CDR3 has 14 amino acids. CDR3 region: CASSLSRGSDEQFF. The DNA of the CDR3 is TGTGCCAGCAGCTTATCTAGGGGGAGTGATGAGCAGTTCTTC. Filled out from reference TRBV7-9 and TRBJ2-1, the complete variable domain reads DTGVSQNPRHKITKRGQNVTFRCDPISEHNRLYWYRQTLGQGPEFLTYFQNEAQLEKSRLLSDRFSAERPKGSFSTLEIQRTEQGDSAMYLCASSLSRGSDEQFFGPGTRLTVL.

This chain links TRBV19 with TRBJ2-5, with 7 bases identical to TRBD2. Trimming cost V 3 bases and J 2 bases; bases outside gene matches: 9. The CDR3 is 16 amino acids. Germline-derived CDR1 and CDR2 are LNHDA and SQIVND (reference sequence). The CDR3 region is CASSIRASGEQETQYF. The CDR3 DNA reads as TGTGCCAGTAGTATTAGAGCTAGCGGAGAACAAGAGACCCAGTACTTC.

The chain recombines TRBV7-2 with TRBJ2-7, with D possibly being TRBD2 (5 bases). The CDR3 is made up of 14 amino acids. V gave up 10 bases and J gave up 6 bases, with 22 bases separating them. Germline V CDR1 and CDR2: SGHTA, FQGNSA. CDR3 DNA: TGTGCCACCCCGAGGAGGCCTGGTGGTTCCGAGCAGTACTTC. It translates to CATPRRPGGSEQYF.

J is TRBJ2-5 and V is TRBV28; D remains unclear. Trimming shortened V by 3 bases and J by 4 bases, and 12 bases separated the two germline ends. CDR3 length: 14 residues. Germline V gene data show CDR1 as MDHEN and CDR2 as SYDVKM. For the CDR3, the DNA is TGTGCCAGCAGTTTTCAAGCTCACAGAGAGACCCAGTACTTC. It encodes CASSFQAHRETQYF.

The CDR3 loop is CASSVIQGASNEQYF. As DNA, the CDR3 is TGCGCCAGCAGCGTTATACAGGGGGCGTCGAATGAGCAGTACTTC. V and J are TRBV5-1 and TRBJ2-7; the match to TRBD1 covers 9 bases. V dropped 4 bases and J dropped 7; count of bases not matched to a gene: 12. CDR1 is SGHRS, CDR2 YFSETQ, per germline. The CDR3 consists of 15 residues.

This clone has a single count. The chain has TRBV4-1 and TRBJ2-2, with 14 bases identical to TRBD2. Unmatched junction bases numbered 5, after V lost 1 base and J lost 4 bases. CDR1 and CDR2 (germline): MGHRA, YSYEKL. This CDR3 has 18 amino acids. The CDR3 DNA reads TGCGCCAGCAGCCAAGGGGGACTAGCGGGAGTAGGCACCGGGGAGCTGTTTTTT. Amino acids: CASSQGGLAGVGTGELFF.

V is TRBV5-4 and J is TRBJ1-1; D may be TRBD1 (6 bases). Per germline, CDR1 SGHNT and CDR2 YYREEE (reference sequence). V shed 3 bases and J shed 5 bases, with 17 bases lying between them. The CDR3 is 15 residues long. The DNA for the CDR3 is TGTGCCAGCAGCTACCTATCGACACAGGGAACTGAAGCTTTCTTT. It specifies CASSYLSTQGTEAFF.

The rearrangement links TRBV27 to TRBJ2-7; D might be TRBD2 (7 bases). CDR3 length: 16 residues. The germline V and J ends were trimmed by 4 bases and 0 bases, with 16 bases remaining between them. The germline CDR1 and CDR2 sequences are MNHEY and SMNVEV (reference sequence). As DNA, the CDR3 is TGTGCCAGCAGTTGGGGGGGGCTAGCGGACTCCTACGAGCAGTACTTC. This encodes CASSWGGLADSYEQYF.

The chain employs TRBV5-1 and TRBJ2-1, with 11 bases aligning to TRBD2. Germline CDR1 reads SGHRS; CDR2 reads YFSETQ. The CDR3 consists of 18 residues. V lost 2 bases, J lost 2 bases, and 9 bases stayed unmatched. CDR3 protein: CASSLGTSGQLAYNEQFF. DNA for the CDR3: TGCGCCAGCAGCTTAGGGACTAGCGGCCAGCTGGCCTACAATGAGCAGTTCTTC.

CDR3 in amino acids: CASSFAPGLAGSTDTQYF. The CDR3 nucleotides read TGTGCCAGCAGCTTCGCCCCGGGACTAGCGGGGAGCACAGATACGCAGTATTTT. The chain carries TRBV7-3 and TRBJ2-3; the match to TRBD2 covers 13 bases. The CDR3 loop spans 18 amino acids. V lost 3 bases, J lost 0 bases, and 6 bases stayed unmatched. Germline V gene sequence: CDR1 SGHTA, CDR2 FQGTGA. Drawing the rest from reference TRBV7-3 and TRBJ2-3, the complete variable domain is GAGVSQTPSNKVTEKGKYVELRCDPISGHTALYWYRQSLGQGPEFLIYFQGTGAADDSGLPNDRFFAVRPEGSVSTLKIQRTERGDSAVYLCASSFAPGLAGSTDTQYFGPGTRLTVL.

The rearrangement links TRBV5-1 to TRBJ1-2; 9 nucleotides match TRBD1. This CDR3 comprises 15 residues. J gave up 3 bases and V 4 bases, and 7 bases lay outside the gene matches. The germline V gene has CDR1 SGHRS and CDR2 YFSETQ. The CDR3: CASSAGQGSHYGYTF. CDR3 nucleotide sequence: TGCGCCAGCAGCGCCGGACAGGGGAGTCACTATGGCTACACCTTC. Combining the CDR3 with reference TRBV5-1 and TRBJ1-2 gives the whole variable domain KAGVTQTPRYLIKTRGQQVTLSCSPISGHRSVSWYQQTPGQGLQFLFEYFSETQRNKGNFPGRFSGRQFSNSRSEMNVSTLELGDSALYLCASSAGQGSHYGYTFGSGTRLTVV.

This chain joins TRBV6-5 and TRBJ2-7, with 12 bases fitting TRBD2. Germline values: CDR1 MNHEY, CDR2 SVGAGI. With V trimmed by 6 bases and J by 2 bases, 5 bases remained unmatched. The CDR3 extends over 15 amino acids. CDR3 DNA: TGTGCCAGCAGCGTCCGGACTAGCGGGGCCTACGAGCAGTACTTC. It yields the protein CASSVRTSGAYEQYF.

The V gene is TRBV19, the J gene TRBJ2-3; 9 bases agree with TRBD1. CDR3 size: 16 residues. The germline V gene has CDR1 LNHDA and CDR2 SQIVND (reference sequence). Trimming took 6 bases from V and 5 from J; bases not matched to a gene: 12. As DNA, the CDR3 is TGTGCCAGTAGAGATCCGGGACAGGGTGGTGGAGATACGCAGTATTTT. As protein: CASRDPGQGGGDTQYF.

This clone appeared a single time. This chain links TRBV2 with TRBJ2-3; D is undetermined. The V end lost 4 bases, the J end lost 6 bases, and 5 bases lay between the germline ends. The CDR3 sequence is 11 residues long. The germline V gene encodes CDR1 SNHLY and CDR2 FYNNEI. CDR3 region: CASSVMDTQYF. CDR3 nucleotide sequence: TGTGCCAGCAGTGTAATGGATACGCAGTATTTT.

The chain joins TRBV10-3 to TRBJ1-3, with 7 bases lining up with TRBD1. The CDR3 loop spans 15 amino acids. The V and J ends lost 3 bases and 1 base, in that order; junction bases with no gene match: 3. Looked up from germline, CDR1 is ENHRY and CDR2 is SYGVKD. This chain's CDR3 is CAISEGQASGNTIYF. CDR3 DNA: TGTGCCATCAGTGAAGGACAGGCGTCTGGAAACACCATATATTTT.

This clone was picked up one time. The chain has TRBV19 and TRBJ2-7; 9 bases agree with TRBD2. Trimming removed 4 bases from V and 4 bases from J; junction bases left unmatched: 11. Germline CDR1 reads LNHDA; CDR2 reads SQIVND (reference sequence). The CDR3 totals 16 residues. The CDR3 loop reads CASSTSKASGTYEQYF. The CDR3 coding sequence is TGTGCCAGTAGTACCTCTAAGGCTAGCGGGACATACGAGCAGTACTTC.

This chain uses TRBV6-5 with TRBJ1-1; 8 bases match TRBD1. J lost 11 bases, V lost 4 bases, and 12 bases had no gene match. Per the germline V gene, CDR1 is MNHEY and CDR2 is SVGAGI. The CDR3 contains 14 residues. The CDR3: CASSFPGQGQTAFF. CDR3 nucleotides: TGTGCCAGCAGTTTCCCAGGACAGGGCCAGACGGCTTTCTTT.

This chain uses TRBV6-5 with TRBJ1-1; 12 bases agree with TRBD1. V was pared by 6 bases and J by 10 bases, with 9 bases of the junction left unmatched. This CDR3 is 14 amino acids long. CDR1 and CDR2 from the germline V gene are MNHEY and SVGAGI. The CDR3: CASSAPGQGAGAFF. CDR3 sequence (DNA): TGTGCCAGCAGCGCCCCGGGACAGGGGGCTGGAGCTTTCTTT.